This TCR beta chain was found in a study of cytomegalovirus exposure and HLA in healthy donors. In the case of this clone: Its antigen is unknown.

The PCR used 60 Vbeta and 13 Jbeta primers. TCRdb's table, derived via immunoSEQ multiplex PCR, lists solely in-frame clones and lacks some. The repertoire holds some 130,000 clones, with 70% to 75% as singletons. Regarding the study as a whole: Equally common other TCR beta chains were less clonally expanded than HLA-associated ones, a later analysis found. The study recorded 150 to 200 TCR beta chains that were cytomegalovirus-associated.

Germline CDR1 reads SGHTA; CDR2 reads FQGNSA. The CDR3 spans 13 residues. V shed 10 bases and J shed 3 bases, with 15 bases lying between them. The sample taken for sequencing was PBMCs. V and J are TRBV7-2 and TRBJ2-5, with D tentatively TRBD2 (6 bases). The clonotype originates from a man in his thirties or forties in good health and CMV-seronegative. CDR3 sequence (DNA): TGTGCCACCAATAGGGGACTCGAAGAGACCCAGTACTTC. It is translated as CATNRGLEETQYF.